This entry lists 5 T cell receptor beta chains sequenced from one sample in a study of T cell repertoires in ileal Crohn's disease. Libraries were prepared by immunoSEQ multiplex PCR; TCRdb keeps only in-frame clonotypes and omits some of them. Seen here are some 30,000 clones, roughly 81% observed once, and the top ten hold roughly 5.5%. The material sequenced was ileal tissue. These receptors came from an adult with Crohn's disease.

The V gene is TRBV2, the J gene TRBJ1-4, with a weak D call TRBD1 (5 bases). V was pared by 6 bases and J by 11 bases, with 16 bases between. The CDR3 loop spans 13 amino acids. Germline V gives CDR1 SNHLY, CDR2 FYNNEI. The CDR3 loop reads CASSYSGTVKLFF. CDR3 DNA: TGTGCCAGCAGCTATTCCGGGACTGTGAAACTGTTTTTT.

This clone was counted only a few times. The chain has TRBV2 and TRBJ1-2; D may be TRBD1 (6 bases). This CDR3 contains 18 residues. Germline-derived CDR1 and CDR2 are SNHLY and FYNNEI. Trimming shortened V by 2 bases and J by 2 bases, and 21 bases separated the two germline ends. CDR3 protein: CASSEQGSPIKENYGYTF. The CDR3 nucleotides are TGTGCCAGCAGTGAACAGGGGTCGCCTATTAAAGAGAACTATGGCTACACCTTC.

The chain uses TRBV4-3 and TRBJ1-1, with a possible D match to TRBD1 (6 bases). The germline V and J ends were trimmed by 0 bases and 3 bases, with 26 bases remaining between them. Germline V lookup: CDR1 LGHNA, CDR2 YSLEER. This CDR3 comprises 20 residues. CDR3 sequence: CASSQEWAGGGRKVDTEAFF. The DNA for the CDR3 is TGCGCCAGCAGCCAAGAGTGGGCCGGGGGGGGGCGCAAGGTTGACACTGAAGCTTTCTTT.

In DNA form, the CDR3 reads TGTGCCAGTAGTATGACAGATAACTATGGCTACACCTTC. Encoded protein: CASSMTDNYGYTF. This chain uses TRBV19 with TRBJ1-2; the D gene is possibly TRBD1 (5 bases). CDR3 length equals 13 residues. The V gene's germline CDR1 is LNHDA and CDR2 SQIVND (reference sequence). V shed 3 bases and J shed 1 base, with 6 bases lying between them.

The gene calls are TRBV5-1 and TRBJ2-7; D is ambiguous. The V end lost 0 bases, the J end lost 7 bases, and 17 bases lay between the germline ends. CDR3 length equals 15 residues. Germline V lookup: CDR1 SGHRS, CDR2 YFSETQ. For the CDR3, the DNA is TGCGCCAGCAGCTTGGGTATCCTGATCGCGGAGGAGCAGTACTTC. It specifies CASSLGILIAEEQYF.